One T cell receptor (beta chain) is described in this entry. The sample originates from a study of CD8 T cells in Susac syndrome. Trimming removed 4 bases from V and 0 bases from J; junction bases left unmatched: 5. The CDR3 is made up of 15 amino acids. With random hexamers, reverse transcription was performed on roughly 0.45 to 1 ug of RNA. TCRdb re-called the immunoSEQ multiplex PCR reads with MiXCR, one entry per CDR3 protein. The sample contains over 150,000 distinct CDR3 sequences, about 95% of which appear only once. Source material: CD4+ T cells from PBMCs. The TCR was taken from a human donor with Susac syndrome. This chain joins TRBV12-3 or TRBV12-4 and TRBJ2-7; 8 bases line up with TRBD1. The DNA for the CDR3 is TGTGCCAGCAGTTGGGGACAGGTCAGCTCCTACGAGCAGTACTTC. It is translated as CASSWGQVSSYEQYF.